The rows below give T cell receptor beta chains drawn from one sample of a study of cytomegalovirus exposure and HLA in healthy donors. Profiled with immunoSEQ multiplex PCR; TCRdb holds only in-frame clones, not every one. Of around 97,000 clones detected, roughly four fifths appear once; the ten largest clones hold around 5.2%. Sequencing was performed on PBMCs. The origin of the receptors is a man in his forties in good health and CMV-seropositive. Each CDR3 is given with its conserved first and last residue. D genes are given only for firm matches. Only some rows state a clone size, as once, few, many or a class for expanded clones.

clone size,D gene,CDR3 length,J gene,V gene,CDR3 protein,CDR3 DNA
-,-,14,TRBJ1-2,TRBV2,CASSASTQYYGYTF,TGTGCCAGCAGCGCGTCGACACAGTACTATGGCTACACCTTC
-,-,18,TRBJ2-3,TRBV21-1,CTSSRLAGVGPSTDTQYF,TGTACCAGCAGCAGGCTAGCGGGAGTAGGGCCTTCCACAGATACGCAGTATTTT
-,TRBD1,18,TRBJ1-4,TRBV6-7,CASSYGSRDRIINEKLFF,TGTGCCAGCAGTTACGGGTCCCGGGACAGGATTATTAATGAAAAACTGTTTTTT
-,-,15,TRBJ1-1,TRBV6-1,CASCLAQTDATEAFF,TGTGCCAGCTGCTTGGCTCAGACAGACGCCACTGAAGCTTTCTTT
-,-,13,TRBJ1-1,TRBV11-3,CASSLLLETEAFF,TGTGCCAGCAGCTTACTGTTAGAGACTGAAGCTTTCTTT
-,TRBD1,15,TRBJ1-1,TRBV25-1,CASSEWGQVDTEAFF,TGTGCCAGCAGTGAATGGGGACAGGTGGACACTGAAGCTTTCTTT
-,TRBD1,15,TRBJ2-7,TRBV11-3,CASSLRGTDQYEQYF,TGTGCCAGCAGTTTAAGGGGGACAGACCAATACGAGCAGTACTTC
-,TRBD1,14,TRBJ1-1,TRBV6-1,CASSVEQGDTEAFF,TGTGCCAGCAGTGTGGAACAGGGGGACACTGAAGCTTTCTTT
-,-,12,TRBJ1-2,TRBV6-5,CASSLQGHGYTF,TGTGCCAGCAGTCTCCAGGGCCATGGCTACACCTTC
-,TRBD1,15,TRBJ2-2,TRBV9,CASSVWQGATGELFF,TGTGCCAGCAGCGTCTGGCAGGGGGCCACCGGGGAGCTGTTTTTT
-,TRBD1,17,TRBJ1-5,TRBV6-1,CASSEEGQGLSYQPQHF,TGTGCCAGCAGTGAAGAGGGACAGGGTTTATCCTATCAGCCCCAGCATTTT
-,-,12,TRBJ2-7,TRBV19,CASSQGGHEQYF,TGTGCCAGTAGTCAGGGTGGCCACGAGCAGTACTTC
-,-,13,TRBJ1-4,TRBV7-9,CASSTGTTEKLFF,TGTGCCAGCAGCACCGGGACAACTGAAAAACTGTTTTTT
few,TRBD1,15,TRBJ2-7,TRBV6-5,CASSYSSGQGTEQYF,TGTGCCAGCAGTTACTCGTCGGGACAGGGGACCGAGCAGTACTTC
once,-,14,TRBJ2-2,TRBV10-3,CAKLTGYTTGELFF,TGTGCCAAACTCACAGGGTATACCACCGGGGAGCTGTTTTTT
-,-,16,TRBJ1-1,TRBV7-9,CASSLAQWGMNTEAFF,TGTGCCAGCAGCTTGGCTCAGTGGGGCATGAACACTGAAGCTTTCTTT
-,-,15,TRBJ1-4,TRBV5-1,CASSLGSTTNEKLFF,TGCGCCAGCAGCTTGGGTAGCACAACTAATGAAAAACTGTTTTTT
few,TRBD1,14,TRBJ1-1,TRBV5-1,CASSLATGEVQAFF,TGCGCCAGCAGCTTGGCTACAGGGGAGGTTCAAGCTTTCTTT
-,-,15,TRBJ2-7,TRBV27,CASSPSRDTFYEQYF,TGTGCCAGCAGCCCATCCCGGGACACTTTCTACGAGCAGTACTTC
-,TRBD2,15,TRBJ2-7,TRBV7-3,CASSKTSGGLYEQYF,TGTGCCAGCAGCAAAACTAGCGGGGGGCTCTACGAGCAGTACTTC
-,-,14,TRBJ1-2,TRBV2,CASSEEGEYYGYTF,TGTGCCAGCAGTGAGGAGGGAGAGTACTATGGCTACACCTTC
few,TRBD1,15,TRBJ1-2,TRBV30,CAWRQLGTGLYGYTF,TGTGCCTGGCGCCAACTCGGGACAGGACTCTATGGCTACACCTTC
-,TRBD1,14,TRBJ1-2,TRBV18,CASSSRDRASGYTF,TGTGCCAGCTCATCCCGGGACAGGGCCAGCGGCTACACCTTC
-,TRBD1,13,TRBJ1-6,TRBV6-5,CASKGQGNSPLHF,TGTGCCAGCAAGGGACAGGGGAATTCACCCCTCCACTTT
once,-,16,TRBJ2-3,TRBV7-2,CASSLRGTLAGDTQYF,TGTGCCAGCAGCCTGAGGGGGACCTTAGCAGGAGATACGCAGTATTTT
-,-,15,TRBJ2-3,TRBV7-9,CASSLAQAGTDTQYF,TGTGCCAGCAGCTTAGCGCAGGCGGGTACAGATACGCAGTATTTT
-,-,13,TRBJ2-7,TRBV7-9,CASSPDSPREQYF,TGTGCCAGCAGCCCGGACAGCCCTAGAGAGCAGTACTTC
-,TRBD2,17,TRBJ2-1,TRBV5-1,CASSPPYLAGTYNEQFF,TGCGCCAGCAGCCCACCGTACCTAGCGGGGACCTACAATGAGCAGTTCTTC
-,-,13,TRBJ1-3,TRBV5-6,CASSLFSGNTIYF,TGTGCCAGCAGTCTTTTCTCTGGAAACACCATATATTTT
-,-,15,TRBJ2-7,TRBV5-1,CASSFIKEEVAEQYF,TGCGCCAGCAGCTTTATTAAGGAGGAGGTAGCGGAGCAGTACTTC
few,TRBD2,15,TRBJ2-3,TRBV14,CASSQGPGRTDTQYF,TGTGCCAGCAGCCAAGGACCCGGGAGGACAGATACGCAGTATTTT
once,-,12,TRBJ2-7,TRBV2,CASRGGSYEQYF,TGTGCCAGCAGGGGGGGCTCCTACGAGCAGTACTTC
-,TRBD2,15,TRBJ2-5,TRBV9,CASSPEGLAGVEQYF,TGTGCCAGCAGCCCGGAGGGACTAGCGGGGGTTGAGCAGTACTTC
-,TRBD1,15,TRBJ1-1,TRBV5-4,CASSYDRGGYTEAFF,TGTGCCAGCAGCTACGACAGGGGTGGGTACACTGAAGCTTTCTTT
-,-,12,TRBJ2-7,TRBV5-8,CASSADSHEQYF,TGTGCCAGCAGCGCGGACAGCCACGAGCAGTACTTC
-,-,15,TRBJ2-1,TRBV9,CASSSLGLSQYEQFF,TGTGCCAGCAGCTCCCTTGGACTTTCGCAATATGAGCAGTTCTTC
-,-,12,TRBJ2-7,TRBV2,CASSRQVYEQYF,TGTGCCAGCAGCCGACAAGTTTACGAGCAGTACTTC
-,-,16,TRBJ1-2,TRBV5-1,CASSLGQSLANYGYTF,TGCGCCAGCAGCTTGGGACAGAGTCTAGCTAACTATGGCTACACCTTC
-,-,13,TRBJ2-7,TRBV7-2,CASSLDRAYEQYF,TGTGCCAGCAGCTTAGATCGGGCCTACGAGCAGTACTTC
-,TRBD2,16,TRBJ2-2,TRBV18,CASSPVLAGSTGELFF,TGTGCCAGCTCACCGGTCCTAGCGGGTAGCACCGGGGAGCTGTTTTTT
few,-,14,TRBJ2-1,TRBV10-2,CASSESRAGNEQFF,TGCGCCAGCAGTGAGTCGAGGGCAGGCAATGAGCAGTTCTTC
-,-,14,TRBJ2-3,TRBV7-3,CASSRSSGTDTQYF,TGTGCCAGCAGCCGATCTAGCGGCACAGATACGCAGTATTTT
-,TRBD1,14,TRBJ2-7,TRBV10-3,CAISAGQGHYEQYF,TGTGCCATCAGTGCTGGACAGGGGCACTACGAGCAGTACTTC
-,TRBD1,16,TRBJ1-2,TRBV5-4,CASSPRDRGLNYGYTF,TGTGCCAGCAGCCCGCGGGACAGGGGGCTTAACTATGGCTACACCTTC
-,-,16,TRBJ2-4,TRBV4-1,CASSPQSGGIKNIQYF,TGCGCCAGCAGCCCCCAGTCGGGGGGCATTAAAAACATTCAGTACTTC
-,TRBD1,17,TRBJ2-1,TRBV5-4,CASSPLAPGQGENEQFF,TGTGCCAGCAGCCCCCTCGCACCGGGACAGGGAGAAAATGAGCAGTTCTTC
-,-,14,TRBJ1-4,TRBV5-6,CASTVGGLREKLFF,TGTGCCAGCACCGTGGGAGGACTTAGGGAAAAACTGTTTTTT
-,-,17,TRBJ1-4,TRBV10-3,CAISEFQAQATNEKLFF,TGTGCCATCAGTGAGTTCCAGGCACAGGCAACTAATGAAAAACTGTTTTTT
-,TRBD1,15,TRBJ1-2,TRBV7-9,CASSLRQGADYGYTF,TGTGCCAGCAGCTTACGACAGGGGGCGGACTATGGCTACACCTTC
-,TRBD2,15,TRBJ2-7,TRBV28,CASSVPGLAGDEQYF,TGTGCCAGCAGTGTCCCGGGACTAGCGGGGGACGAGCAGTACTTC
-,-,16,TRBJ2-3,TRBV28,CASSLGRLVNADTQYF,TGTGCCAGCAGTTTAGGTCGACTAGTTAATGCAGATACGCAGTATTTT
-,TRBD1,13,TRBJ1-2,TRBV19,CASWDRVVYGYTF,TGTGCCAGCTGGGACAGGGTTGTCTATGGCTACACCTTC
-,TRBD1,16,TRBJ2-2,TRBV6-5,CASSYSAGGWFGELFF,TGTGCCAGCAGTTACTCGGCAGGGGGCTGGTTCGGGGAGCTGTTTTTT
-,-,14,TRBJ2-3,TRBV28,CASSPSVLTDTQYF,TGTGCCAGCAGTCCCTCGGTCCTCACAGATACGCAGTATTTT
-,TRBD1,16,TRBJ2-1,TRBV15,CATRDHEGADSGEQFF,TGTGCCACCAGAGACCATGAGGGGGCAGATAGTGGTGAGCAGTTCTTC
-,-,18,TRBJ1-2,TRBV16,CASSQSLPRRGKNYGYTF,TGTGCCAGCAGCCAATCACTGCCACGGCGGGGAAAGAACTATGGCTACACCTTC
few,-,15,TRBJ2-7,TRBV19,CASSISVYASYEQYF,TGTGCCAGTAGTATATCGGTCTATGCCTCCTACGAGCAGTACTTC